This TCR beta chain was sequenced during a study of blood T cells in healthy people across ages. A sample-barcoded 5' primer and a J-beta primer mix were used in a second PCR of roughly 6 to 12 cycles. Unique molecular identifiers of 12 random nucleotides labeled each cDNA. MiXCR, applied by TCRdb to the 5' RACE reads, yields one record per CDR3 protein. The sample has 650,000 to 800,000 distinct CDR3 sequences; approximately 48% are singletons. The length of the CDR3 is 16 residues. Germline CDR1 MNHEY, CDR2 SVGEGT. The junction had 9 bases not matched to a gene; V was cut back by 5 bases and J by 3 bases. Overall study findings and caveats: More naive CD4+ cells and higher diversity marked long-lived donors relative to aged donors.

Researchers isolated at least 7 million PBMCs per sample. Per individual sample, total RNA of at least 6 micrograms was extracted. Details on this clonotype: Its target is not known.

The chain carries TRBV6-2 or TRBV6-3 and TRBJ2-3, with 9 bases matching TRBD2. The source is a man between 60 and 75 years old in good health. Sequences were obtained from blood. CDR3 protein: CASSPLSGGVTDTQYF. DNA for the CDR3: TGTGCCAGCAGTCCCCTTAGCGGGGGTGTGACAGATACGCAGTATTTT.